These T cell receptor beta chains were read from a single sample in a study of shared clonotypes between healthy human individuals. Assay: immunoSEQ multiplex PCR; the TCRdb copy retains only in-frame clones and omits some. Of nearly 750,000 clones listed, 55% to 80% are singletons. Sequenced: memory CD4+ T cells sorted from blood. These receptors originate from a woman in her twenties or thirties in good health. CDR3s include the opening cysteine and the closing phenylalanine or tryptophan. A D gene is named only where the DNA matches it firmly. Only some rows state a clone size, as once, few, many or a class for expanded clones.

j_call v_call d_call clone_size cdr3_length cdr3_nt cdr3_aa
TRBJ2-3 TRBV7-3 TRBD2 - 16 TGTGCCAGCAGCCCACGACTAGCGGGAGGTCCCTATACGCAGTATTTT CASSPRLAGGPYTQYF
TRBJ2-7 TRBV6-5 - - 13 TGTGCCAGCAGACCTACAGCCGACTACGAGCAGTACTTC CASRPTADYEQYF
TRBJ2-2 TRBV28 TRBD2 - 17 TGTGCCAGCAGACGCCCCCCCCCGGGAGGGCGAACCGGGGAGCTGTTTTTT CASRRPPPGGRTGELFF
TRBJ1-1 TRBV5-1 - - 12 TGCGCCAGCAGACAGGGAGTCACTGAAGCTTTCTTT CASRQGVTEAFF
TRBJ1-1 TRBV7-2 TRBD1 many 16 TGTGCCAGCAGCCCGGGGACAGGGAGGATGAACACTGAAGCTTTCTTT CASSPGTGRMNTEAFF
TRBJ2-5 TRBV28 - - 15 TGTGCCAGCAGCTATAGGGGCGCGAGGAAGGAGACCCAGTACTTC CASSYRGARKETQYF
TRBJ1-2 TRBV18 - - 17 TGTGCCAGCTCACCCACGGGAAATTACCCGTCTAACTATGGCTACACCTTC CASSPTGNYPSNYGYTF
TRBJ1-5 TRBV19 - few 14 TGTGCCAGTAGGACCCCAGGGTCGGATCAGCCCCAGCATTTT CASRTPGSDQPQHF
TRBJ1-1 TRBV27 - - 14 TGTGCCAGCAGCCGACAACCCCAGATATATGAAGCTTTCTTT CASSRQPQIYEAFF
TRBJ2-7 TRBV28 TRBD2 - 14 TGTGCCACGAACACAGGGACTAGGAGGTACGAGCAGTACTTC CATNTGTRRYEQYF
TRBJ2-5 TRBV5-1 TRBD1 few 15 TGCGCCAGCAGCCCTGGACAGGGAGTCTTTGAGACCCAGTACTTC CASSPGQGVFETQYF
TRBJ2-7 TRBV6-5 TRBD1 - 14 TGTGCCAGCAGTCGACCGGGACAGCTATACGAGCAGTACTTC CASSRPGQLYEQYF
TRBJ1-5 TRBV19 - many 13 TGTGCCAGTAGTCCGGGTCCCGATCAGCCCCAGCATTTT CASSPGPDQPQHF
TRBJ1-1 TRBV7-2 - many 14 TGTGCCAGCAGCTCCGGGACCCAGGGAACTGAAGCTTTCTTT CASSSGTQGTEAFF
TRBJ2-3 TRBV5-1 - - 16 TGCGCCAGCAGCTTGGGGCTCGTTAGCGGCACAGATACGCAGTATTTT CASSLGLVSGTDTQYF
TRBJ2-3 TRBV4-1 - - 21 TGCGCCAGCAGCCAAGAGGGGGTTTTTGCGGGAAGTGGAGGGGGCACAGATACGCAGTATTTT CASSQEGVFAGSGGGTDTQYF
TRBJ2-2 TRBV5-1 TRBD2 - 15 TGCGCCAGCAGCGCCGGGACTAAAGGCACCGGGGAGCTGTTTTTT CASSAGTKGTGELFF
TRBJ1-1 TRBV7-3 - - 14 TGTGCCAGCAGAAGAAAGATCGGGCAGTCTGAAGCTTTCTTT CASRRKIGQSEAFF
TRBJ1-1 TRBV5-1 - - 15 TGCGCCAGCACTCTGCAAGGGGCTTGGGACACTGAAGCTTTCTTT CASTLQGAWDTEAFF
TRBJ2-7 TRBV23-1 - - 14 TGCGCCAGCAGGCCCGCTATCAGCTCCTACGAGCAGTACTTC CASRPAISSYEQYF
TRBJ2-3 TRBV15 - - 17 TGTGCCACCAGCAGACAAACCCCCGGGACGGGTGTGGATACGCAGTATTTT CATSRQTPGTGVDTQYF
TRBJ1-6 TRBV30 TRBD1 - 14 TGTGCCTGGAGTGTAAAGGACAGGGGATCACCCCTCCACTTT CAWSVKDRGSPLHF
TRBJ2-7 TRBV6-1 TRBD1 - 13 TGTGCCAGCGATCGACAGGGGAAGTACGAGCAGTACTTC CASDRQGKYEQYF
TRBJ2-1 TRBV28 TRBD2 few 17 TGTGCCAGCAGTTTATGGGGGTTTGCGGGAGGATACAATGAGCAGTTCTTC CASSLWGFAGGYNEQFF
TRBJ2-4 TRBV11-2 - - 14 TGTGCCAGCAGCTCACGACTGTTCAAAAACATTCAGTACTTC CASSSRLFKNIQYF
TRBJ1-1 TRBV6-1 - - 14 TGTGCCAGCAGTGAACTGGAGACAGACACTGAAGCTTTCTTT CASSELETDTEAFF
TRBJ2-4 TRBV5-6 - once 16 TGTGCCAGCAGCTTGGTTCAGGGTCTAGCCAAAAACATTCAGTACTTC CASSLVQGLAKNIQYF
TRBJ1-4 TRBV5-1 TRBD1 many 17 TGCGCCAGCAGCCTGACAGGGGGCGCGGCGGCTAATGAAAAACTGTTTTTT CASSLTGGAAANEKLFF
TRBJ1-5 TRBV7-9 - - 12 TGTGCCAGCAGCATAGGAAATCAGCCCCAGCATTTT CASSIGNQPQHF
TRBJ2-3 TRBV29-1 - once 12 TGCAGCGTTGATAAGGGCACAGATACGCAGTATTTT CSVDKGTDTQYF
TRBJ2-7 TRBV25-1 - - 13 TGTGCCAGCAGTGGGGGCCTGACAGACGAGCAGTACTTC CASSGGLTDEQYF
TRBJ2-5 TRBV29-1 - once 13 TGCAGCGTTCGTAGGGACATTGGTGAGACCCAGTACTTC CSVRRDIGETQYF
TRBJ2-5 TRBV5-4 - - 15 TGTGCCAGCAGCTTGTCCCGGGGGCTCCAAGAGACCCAGTACTTC CASSLSRGLQETQYF
TRBJ2-5 TRBV29-1 - - 15 TGCAGCGTTGAAGATTTTGGGGGGCTCGGGAAGACCCAGTACTTC CSVEDFGGLGKTQYF
TRBJ2-4 TRBV28 - - 12 TGTGCCAGCAGTTCGGAGGGAAACATTCAGTACTTC CASSSEGNIQYF
TRBJ2-1 TRBV5-1 - - 12 TGCGCCAGCAGCTTGGAGTTCTTTGAGCAGTTCTTC CASSLEFFEQFF
TRBJ2-7 TRBV5-6 - - 16 TGTGCCAGCAGCGGCGCAGGTGAGGGACTCTCCTACGAGCAGTACTTC CASSGAGEGLSYEQYF